The 25 T cell receptor beta chains presented below share a single source sample, sequenced in a study of blood T cell repertoires in COVID-19. Some clones are missing from TCRdb's copy, which holds only in-frame ones; the method was immunoSEQ multiplex PCR. The repertoire consists of roughly 85,000 clones, with about nine tenths occurring once and the leading ten covering 25% to 35%. The sequenced sample was peripheral blood. The receptors were sampled from a man aged 50 or older with active or convalescent COVID-19.

As concerns this clone: Relative to the germline gene, one junction end is altered; a read error may explain this. J is TRBJ2-5 and V is TRBV12-3 or TRBV12-4; a weak D match, TRBD1 (5 bases). The CDR3 contains 13 residues. The CDR3 DNA follows: TGTGCCAGCAGTTTGGGGCTCCAAAAGACCCAGTACTTC. Translated: CASSLGLQKTQYF.

The V and J genes are TRBV19 and TRBJ1-5; possible D gene TRBD1, 5 bases. CDR3 length: 15 residues. The ends were cut back, 7 bases at V and 9 bases at J, with 22 bases in the middle. Germline V gene lookup returns CDR1 LNHDA and CDR2 SQIVND (reference sequence). The CDR3 protein is CASTSMGGPLSPQHF. CDR3 coding DNA: TGTGCCAGTACCTCTATGGGGGGACCTCTGTCGCCCCAGCATTTT.

This chain joins TRBV4-1 and TRBJ1-4, with D unclear. This CDR3 spans 14 amino acids. V gave up 6 bases and J gave up 0 bases, with 8 bases separating them. Germline lookup yields CDR1 MGHRA and CDR2 YSYEKL. The CDR3 is CASRPISTNEKLFF. The CDR3 DNA is TGCGCCAGCAGACCTATCTCAACTAATGAAAAACTGTTTTTT.

The CDR3 DNA is TGTGCCAGTAGTGCAGGGGGCCGTTACAATGAGCAGTTCTTC. It codes for CASSAGGRYNEQFF. V gene TRBV19 combines with J gene TRBJ2-1; 8 bases agree with TRBD1. Germline trimming cut 5 bases from V and 4 bases from J; bases unmatched to any gene: 4. The germline V gene encodes CDR1 LNHDA and CDR2 SQIVND (reference sequence). The CDR3 spans 14 residues.

V and J are TRBV25-1 and TRBJ1-1; no clear D gene. The germline V gene has CDR1 MGHDK and CDR2 SYGVNS. Trimming took off 0 bases at V and 7 bases at J, with 18 bases between the two ends. The CDR3 consists of 16 residues. The CDR3 loop reads CASSEYGSVNGDEAFF. As DNA, the CDR3 is TGTGCCAGCAGTGAATATGGTTCGGTTAATGGAGATGAAGCTTTCTTT.

The CDR3 sequence is CASSPVLADYNEQFF. CDR3 DNA: TGTGCCAGCAGCCCCGTGCTAGCGGACTACAATGAGCAGTTCTTC. The chain links TRBV5-4 to TRBJ2-1, with 7 bases identical to TRBD2. Germline V gene data show CDR1 as SGHNT and CDR2 as YYREEE (reference sequence). This CDR3 region has 15 residues. V gave up 4 bases and J gave up 3 bases; unmatched junction bases: 7. Full variable domain (outside the CDR3, taken from reference TRBV5-4 and TRBJ2-1): ETGVTQSPTHLIKTRGQQVTLRCSSQSGHNTVSWYQQALGQGPQFIFQYYREEENGRGNFPPRFSGLQFPNYSSELNVNALELDDSALYLCASSPVLADYNEQFFGPGTRLTVL.

In this sample, this clone turned up once. V is TRBV6-2 or TRBV6-3 and J is TRBJ1-2; D might be TRBD1 (6 bases). The V end lost 2 bases, the J end lost 3 bases, and 19 bases lay between the germline ends. Germline CDR1 reads MNHEY; CDR2 reads SVGEGT. The CDR3 extends over 17 amino acids. The DNA of the CDR3 is TGTGCCAGCAGTTACCGGACAGACCGTCAGTTTGACTATGGCTACACCTTC. Residues: CASSYRTDRQFDYGYTF.

A single count supports this clone. A far larger clone is off by one base, so a read error is likely. The CDR3 DNA reads as TGTGCCAGCAGCCAATACAATGAGCAGTTCTTC. It codes for CASSQYNEQFF. This chain uses TRBV5-6 with TRBJ2-1; D is undetermined. Germline loops: CDR1 SGHDT, CDR2 YYEEEE. V was shortened by 4 bases and J by 4 bases, with 3 bases between the two germline ends. The CDR3 loop spans 11 amino acids.

V gene TRBV11-3 combines with J gene TRBJ1-2; 10 nucleotides agree with TRBD1. J lost 2 bases, V lost 2 bases, and 5 bases had no gene match. The germline V gene encodes CDR1 SGHNT and CDR2 YENEEA. This CDR3 is 16 amino acids long. The CDR3 region is CASSLTGQGENYGYTF. CDR3 coding DNA: TGTGCCAGCAGCTTAACAGGACAGGGGGAAAACTATGGCTACACCTTC.

The rearrangement uses TRBV19 and TRBJ1-2, with a possible D match to TRBD1 (5 bases). This CDR3 is built from 14 residues. Trimming pared 4 bases from V and 3 bases from J, leaving 12 bases between. Per germline, CDR1 LNHDA and CDR2 SQIVND (reference sequence). This chain's CDR3 is CASSTGGNDYGYTF. The CDR3 DNA reads as TGTGCCAGTAGTACGGGGGGAAACGACTATGGCTACACCTTC.

The V call is TRBV10-1, the J call TRBJ1-5; 8 bases fit TRBD1. V lost 4 bases, J lost 4 bases, and 21 bases stayed unmatched. Germline V gene sequence: CDR1 WNHNN, CDR2 SYGVQD (reference sequence). The CDR3 consists of 20 residues. The CDR3 DNA sequence: TGCGCCAGCAGTGTCCCTACTGGTCGGTTGGGGACAGGTGGGAATCAGCCCCAGCATTTT. This sequence encodes CASSVPTGRLGTGGNQPQHF.

The chain joins TRBV6-6 to TRBJ2-4; the D is unclear. V lost 6 bases to trimming and J lost 0 bases, with 12 bases between them. The CDR3 is 15 amino acids. Germline-derived CDR1 and CDR2 are MNHNY and SVGAGI (reference sequence). CDR3 sequence (DNA): TGTGCCAGCAGCCCAGGCAATCAAGCCAAAAACATTCAGTACTTC. Translated, it gives CASSPGNQAKNIQYF.

The chain links TRBV6-6 to TRBJ2-3; 13 bases line up with TRBD2. V lost 6 bases and J lost 6; bases outside the gene matches: 6. CDR1 is MNHNY and CDR2 is SVGAGI in the germline V gene (reference sequence). The CDR3 runs to 15 residues. The DNA for the CDR3 is TGTGCCAGCAGACGACTAGCGGGAGGCATCGATACGCAGTATTTT. This encodes CASRRLAGGIDTQYF.

The chain recombines TRBV11-3 with TRBJ2-1, with D unclear. Germline V gene data show CDR1 as SGHNT and CDR2 as YENEEA. V was clipped by 0 bases and J by 7 bases, with 10 bases between them. The CDR3 covers 14 residues. The CDR3 nucleotides read TGTGCCAGCAGCTTAGATTGGGCCATTAATGAGCAGTTCTTC. Protein: CASSLDWAINEQFF.

The chain couples TRBV19 to TRBJ2-3, with 15 bases aligning to TRBD2. J gave up 0 bases and V 5 bases, and 9 bases lay outside the gene matches. CDR3 length: 19 residues. Per the germline V gene, CDR1 is LNHDA and CDR2 is SQIVND (reference sequence). CDR3 nucleotide sequence: TGTGCCAGTAGTTCCGGGACTAGCGGGGGGCTTTTTAGCACAGATACGCAGTATTTT. Translating it yields CASSSGTSGGLFSTDTQYF.

J is TRBJ1-3 and V is TRBV28; a weak D match, TRBD1 (5 bases). Trimming removed 6 bases from V and 6 bases from J, with 9 bases in between. Germline CDR1 and CDR2: MDHEN and SYDVKM. CDR3 length equals 12 residues. CDR3 DNA sequence: TGTGCCAGCAGCGACAGAATAAACACCATATATTTT. It is translated as CASSDRINTIYF. Supplemented by reference TRBV28 and TRBJ1-3, the full variable domain reads DVKVTQSSRYLVKRTGEKVFLECVQDMDHENMFWYRQDPGLGLRLIYFSYDVKMKEKGDIPEGYSVSREKKERFSLILESASTNQTSMYLCASSDRINTIYFGEGSWLTVV.

V and J are TRBV3-1 (or the pseudogene TRBV3-2) and TRBJ2-1, with TRBD2 matching over 13 bases. CDR3 length: 20 amino acids. V shed 4 bases, J shed 6 bases, and the junction held 18 bases outside the gene matches. Germline V gives CDR1 LGHDT, CDR2 YNNKEL (reference sequence). CDR3 protein: CASSRVYRAKLAGGPNEQFF. The CDR3 nucleotides are TGTGCCAGCAGCCGAGTATACAGGGCTAAACTAGCGGGGGGGCCCAATGAGCAGTTCTTC.

This clone was observed once. The chain is built from TRBV19 and TRBJ1-5; 7 bases map to TRBD1. Germline V gene sequence: CDR1 LNHDA, CDR2 SQIVND (reference sequence). The length of the CDR3 is 15 residues. The junction had 9 bases not matched to a gene; V was cut back by 5 bases and J by 5 bases. The CDR3 loop reads CASSPTGEKYQPQHF. CDR3 bases: TGTGCCAGTAGTCCCACAGGGGAAAAATATCAGCCCCAGCATTTT.

This clone occurred once. This chain links TRBV19 with TRBJ1-5; D unresolved. V was clipped by 3 bases and J by 3 bases, with 3 bases between them. Germline assignment: CDR1 LNHDA and CDR2 SQIVND (reference sequence). The CDR3 sequence is 12 residues long. CDR3 amino acids: CASSILNQPQHF. Written as DNA, the CDR3 is TGTGCCAGTAGTATTCTCAATCAGCCCCAGCATTTT.

This clone was counted a few times. The V gene is TRBV7-9, the J gene TRBJ1-1; 8 nucleotides align to TRBD1. The V and J ends lost 5 bases and 3 bases, in that order; junction bases with no gene match: 17. The CDR3 is made up of 18 amino acids. Germline V gives CDR1 SEHNR, CDR2 FQNEAQ (reference sequence). The DNA of the CDR3 is TGTGCCAGCAGCGCCGGGGGACAGGTGGGAAGTCGGGACACTGAAGCTTTCTTT. Translating it yields CASSAGGQVGSRDTEAFF.

This chain uses TRBV28 with TRBJ2-1; 9 nucleotides line up with TRBD2. V dropped 5 bases and J dropped 2; count of bases not matched to a gene: 10. CDR1 and CDR2 from the germline V gene are MDHEN and SYDVKM. The CDR3 contains 17 residues. The CDR3 loop reads CASSDPSGAGTYNEQFF. As DNA, the CDR3 is TGTGCCAGCAGTGATCCTAGCGGGGCGGGAACCTACAATGAGCAGTTCTTC.

The gene calls are TRBV19 and TRBJ1-5; 12 bases fit TRBD1. This CDR3 comprises 17 residues. Germline-derived CDR1 and CDR2 are LNHDA and SQIVND (reference sequence). V gave up 4 bases and J gave up 0 bases; unmatched junction bases: 4. The CDR3 DNA reads as TGTGCCAGTAGTAGGGGACAGGGGGCCCATAGCAATCAGCCCCAGCATTTT. Its translation is CASSRGQGAHSNQPQHF.

The rearrangement links TRBV24-1 to TRBJ2-5; D might be TRBD2 (5 bases). The CDR3 has 15 amino acids. CDR1 KGHDR and CDR2 SFDVKD come from the germline V gene. V lost 2 bases and J 4 bases, leaving 13 bases between the germline ends. CDR3 coding DNA: TGTGCCACCAGTGATTCGGGTGTGGCGGGAGAGACCCAGTACTTC. Translating gives CATSDSGVAGETQYF.

V usage is TRBV18 and J usage is TRBJ2-1, with TRBD1 identical over 7 bases. Trimming removed 6 bases from V and 6 bases from J; junction bases left unmatched: 11. Germline lookup yields CDR1 KGHSH and CDR2 LQKENI. The CDR3 totals 15 residues. The CDR3 region has the DNA TGTGCCAGCTCCCCTAGACAGGGTGAGGGCAATGAGCAGTTCTTC. It codes for CASSPRQGEGNEQFF.

The J gene is TRBJ1-5, the V gene TRBV19; D unresolved. The CDR3 totals 15 residues. V lost 6 bases, J lost 0 bases, and 12 bases lay in between. The germline V gene has CDR1 LNHDA and CDR2 SQIVND (reference sequence). The CDR3 reads CASRKTTTSNQPQHF. CDR3 in DNA: TGTGCCAGTAGAAAAACCACAACTAGCAATCAGCCCCAGCATTTT.